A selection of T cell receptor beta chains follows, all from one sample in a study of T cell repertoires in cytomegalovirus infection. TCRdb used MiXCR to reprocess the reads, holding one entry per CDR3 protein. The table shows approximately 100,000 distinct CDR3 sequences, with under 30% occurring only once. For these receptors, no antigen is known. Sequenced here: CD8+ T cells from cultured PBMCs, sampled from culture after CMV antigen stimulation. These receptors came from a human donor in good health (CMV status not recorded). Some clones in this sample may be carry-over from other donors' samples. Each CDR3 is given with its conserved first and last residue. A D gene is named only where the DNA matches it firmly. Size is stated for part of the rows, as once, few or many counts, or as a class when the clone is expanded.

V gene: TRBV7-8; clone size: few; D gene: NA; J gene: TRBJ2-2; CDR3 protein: CASSEEGYNTGELFF; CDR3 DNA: TGTGCCAGCAGCGAGGAGGGGTATAACACCGGGGAGCTGTTTTTT
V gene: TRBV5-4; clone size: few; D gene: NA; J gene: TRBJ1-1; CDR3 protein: CASSLGIGTEAFF; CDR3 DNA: TGTGCCAGCAGCTTGGGGATCGGGACTGAAGCTTTCTTT
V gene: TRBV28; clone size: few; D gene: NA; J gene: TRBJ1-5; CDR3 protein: CASSIDLRGNQPQHF; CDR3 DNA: TGTGCCAGCAGTATAGATCTCAGGGGCAATCAGCCCCAGCATTTT
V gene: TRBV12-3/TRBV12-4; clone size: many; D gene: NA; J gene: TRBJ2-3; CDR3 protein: CASSLLTVTDTQYF; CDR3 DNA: TGTGCCAGCAGTTTGTTAACGGTTACAGATACGCAGTATTTT
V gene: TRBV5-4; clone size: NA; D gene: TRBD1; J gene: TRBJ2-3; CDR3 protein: CASSLQDRASTDTQYF; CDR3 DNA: TGTGCCAGCAGCCTCCAGGACAGGGCTAGCACAGATACGCAGTATTTT
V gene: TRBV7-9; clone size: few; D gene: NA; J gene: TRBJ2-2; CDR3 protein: CASSLRDTANTGELFF; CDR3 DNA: TGTGCCAGCAGCTTACGGGACACAGCAAACACCGGGGAGCTGTTTTTT
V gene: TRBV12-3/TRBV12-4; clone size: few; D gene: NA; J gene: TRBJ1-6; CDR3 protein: CASSLGLGGDSPLHF; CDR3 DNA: TGTGCCAGCAGTTTAGGGTTAGGAGGGGATTCACCCCTCCACTTT
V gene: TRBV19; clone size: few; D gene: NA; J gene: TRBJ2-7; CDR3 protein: CATSPGNEQYF; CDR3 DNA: TGTGCCACCTCGCCGGGCAACGAGCAGTACTTC
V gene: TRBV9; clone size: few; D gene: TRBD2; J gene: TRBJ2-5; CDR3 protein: CASSLTSVGLETQYF; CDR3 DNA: TGTGCCAGCAGCTTGACTAGCGTCGGATTGGAGACCCAGTACTTC
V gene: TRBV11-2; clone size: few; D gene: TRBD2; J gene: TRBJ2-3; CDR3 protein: CASSRGTSGGTDTQYF; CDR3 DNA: TGTGCCAGCAGCCGAGGGACTAGCGGGGGCACAGATACGCAGTATTTT
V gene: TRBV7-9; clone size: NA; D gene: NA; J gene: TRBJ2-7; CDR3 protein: CASQPQGRGYEQYF; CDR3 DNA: TGTGCCAGTCAGCCCCAGGGGCGCGGCTACGAGCAGTACTTC
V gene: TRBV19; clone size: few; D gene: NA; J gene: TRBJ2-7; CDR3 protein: CASSYGGEQYF; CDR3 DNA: TGTGCCAGTAGTTACGGGGGCGAGCAGTACTTC
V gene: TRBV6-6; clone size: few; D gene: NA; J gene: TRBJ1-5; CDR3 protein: CASTYGPHGQPQHF; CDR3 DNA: TGTGCCAGCACCTACGGGCCTCACGGGCAGCCCCAGCATTTT
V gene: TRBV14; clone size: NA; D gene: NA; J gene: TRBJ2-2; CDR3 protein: CASSQDRPRQTGELFF; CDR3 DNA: TGTGCCAGCAGCCAAGATCGCCCCCGGCAGACCGGGGAGCTGTTTTTT
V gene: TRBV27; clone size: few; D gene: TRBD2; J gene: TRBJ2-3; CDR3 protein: CASSFSGPNPDTQYF; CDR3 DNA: TGTGCCAGCAGTTTTAGCGGGCCAAACCCAGATACGCAGTATTTT
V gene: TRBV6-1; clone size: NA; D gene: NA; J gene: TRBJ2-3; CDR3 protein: CASSVPLYTDTQYF; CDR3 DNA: TGTGCCAGCAGTGTTCCCCTATACACAGATACGCAGTATTTT
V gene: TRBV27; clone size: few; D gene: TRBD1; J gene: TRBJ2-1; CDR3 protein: CASNAQGNEQFF; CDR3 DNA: TGTGCCAGCAATGCACAGGGGAATGAGCAGTTCTTC
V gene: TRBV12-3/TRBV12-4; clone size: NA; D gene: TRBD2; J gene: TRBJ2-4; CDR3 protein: CASSLLGGGAKNIQYF; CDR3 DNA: TGTGCCAGCAGTTTATTGGGCGGGGGAGCCAAAAACATTCAGTACTTC
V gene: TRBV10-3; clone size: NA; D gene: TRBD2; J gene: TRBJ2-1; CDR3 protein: CATVAGVNNEQFF; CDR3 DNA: TGTGCCACCGTAGCGGGGGTCAACAATGAGCAGTTCTTC
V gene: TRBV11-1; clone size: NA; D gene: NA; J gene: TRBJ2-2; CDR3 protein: CASSFGSSELFF; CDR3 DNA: TGTGCCAGCAGCTTTGGTTCGTCGGAGCTGTTTTTT
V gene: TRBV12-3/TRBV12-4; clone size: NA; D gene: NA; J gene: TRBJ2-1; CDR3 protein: CASSTDDQALDEQFF; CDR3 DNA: TGTGCCAGCAGTACAGACGACCAAGCCTTGGATGAGCAGTTCTTC
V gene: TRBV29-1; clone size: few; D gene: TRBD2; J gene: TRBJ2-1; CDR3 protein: CSVEGGLAGAYSYNEQFF; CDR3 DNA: TGCAGCGTTGAAGGGGGGCTAGCGGGGGCCTACTCCTACAATGAGCAGTTCTTC
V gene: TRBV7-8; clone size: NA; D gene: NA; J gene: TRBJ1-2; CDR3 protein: CASSLGENYGYTF; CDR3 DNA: TGTGCCAGCAGCTTAGGGGAAAACTATGGCTACACCTTC
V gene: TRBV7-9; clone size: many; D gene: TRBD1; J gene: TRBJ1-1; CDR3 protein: CASSLAQGQFEAFF; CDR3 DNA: TGTGCCAGCAGCTTAGCGCAGGGACAGTTTGAAGCTTTCTTT
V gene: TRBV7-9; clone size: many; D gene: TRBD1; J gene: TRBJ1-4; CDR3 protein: CASSTNRGSTNEKLFF; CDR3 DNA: TGTGCCAGCAGCACCAACAGGGGTTCGACTAATGAAAAACTGTTTTTT
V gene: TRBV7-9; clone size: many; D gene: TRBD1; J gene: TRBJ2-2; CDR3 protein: CASSLVWGQQNTGELFF; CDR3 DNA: TGTGCCAGCAGCTTAGTCTGGGGACAGCAGAACACCGGGGAGCTGTTTTTT
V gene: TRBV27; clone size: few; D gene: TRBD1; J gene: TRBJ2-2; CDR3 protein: CASSSDRGTFANTGELFF; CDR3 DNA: TGTGCCAGCAGTTCAGACAGGGGGACCTTTGCGAACACCGGGGAGCTGTTTTTT
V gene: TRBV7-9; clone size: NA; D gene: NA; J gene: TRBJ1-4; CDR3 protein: CASSLPPADEKLFF; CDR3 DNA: TGTGCCAGCAGCCTACCCCCGGCGGATGAAAAACTGTTTTTT
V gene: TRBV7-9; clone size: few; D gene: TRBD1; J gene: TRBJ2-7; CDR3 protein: CASSPTTGASYEQYF; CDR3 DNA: TGTGCCAGCAGCCCGACGACAGGGGCGTCCTACGAGCAGTACTTC
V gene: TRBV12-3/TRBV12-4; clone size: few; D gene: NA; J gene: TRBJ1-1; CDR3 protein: CASSLGGQVEAFF; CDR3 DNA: TGTGCCAGCAGTTTGGGGGGGCAAGTTGAAGCTTTCTTT
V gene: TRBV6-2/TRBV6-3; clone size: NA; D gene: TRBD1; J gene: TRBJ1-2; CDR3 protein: CASSSEVTGIGQDGYTF; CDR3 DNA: TGTGCCAGCAGTTCAGAAGTAACAGGGATTGGACAGGATGGCTACACCTTC
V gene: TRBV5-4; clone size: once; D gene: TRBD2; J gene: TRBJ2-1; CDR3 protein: CASSSRGGLPNEQFF; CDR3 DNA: TGTGCCAGCAGCTCCCGGGGGGGCCTCCCCAATGAGCAGTTCTTC
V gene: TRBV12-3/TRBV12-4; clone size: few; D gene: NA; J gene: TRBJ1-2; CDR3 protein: CASSSGVGYTF; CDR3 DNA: TGTGCCAGCAGTTCAGGGGTTGGCTACACCTTC
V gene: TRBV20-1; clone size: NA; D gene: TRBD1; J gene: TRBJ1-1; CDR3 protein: CSAPGTGRGDTEAFF; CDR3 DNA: TGCAGTGCCCCCGGGACAGGGAGGGGGGACACTGAAGCTTTCTTT
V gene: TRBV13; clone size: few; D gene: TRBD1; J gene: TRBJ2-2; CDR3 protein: CASSSYFPGQSTGELFF; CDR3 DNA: TGTGCCAGCAGCTCCTACTTCCCGGGACAGTCCACCGGGGAGCTGTTTTTT
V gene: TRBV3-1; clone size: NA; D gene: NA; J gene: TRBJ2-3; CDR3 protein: CASSLLLGGATDTQYF; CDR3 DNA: TGTGCCAGCAGCCTTCTACTTGGCGGGGCGACCGATACGCAGTATTTT
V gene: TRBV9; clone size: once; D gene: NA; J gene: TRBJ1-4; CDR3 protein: CASSVSGGNEKLFF; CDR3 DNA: TGTGCCAGCAGCGTGTCCGGGGGCAATGAAAAACTGTTTTTT
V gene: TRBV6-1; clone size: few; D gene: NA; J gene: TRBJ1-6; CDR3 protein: CASNLEGVGPLHF; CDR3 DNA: TGTGCCAGCAATTTAGAAGGCGTGGGGCCCCTCCACTTT
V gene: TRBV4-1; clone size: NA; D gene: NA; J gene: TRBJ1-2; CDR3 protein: CASSQVANSLWGGYTF; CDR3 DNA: TGCGCCAGCAGCCAAGTGGCAAACAGTCTCTGGGGTGGCTACACCTTC
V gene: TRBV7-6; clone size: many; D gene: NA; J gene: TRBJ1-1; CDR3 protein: CASSSDKNTEAFF; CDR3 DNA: TGTGCCAGCAGCTCGGACAAGAACACTGAAGCTTTCTTT
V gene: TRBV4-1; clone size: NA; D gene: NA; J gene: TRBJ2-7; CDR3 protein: CASGQGNLLTYEQYF; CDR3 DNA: TGCGCCAGCGGCCAAGGTAACCTGTTAACCTACGAGCAGTACTTC
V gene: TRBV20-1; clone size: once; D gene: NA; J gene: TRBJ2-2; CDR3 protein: CSARWRGPGELFF; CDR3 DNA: TGCAGTGCTAGGTGGAGGGGCCCCGGGGAGCTGTTTTTT
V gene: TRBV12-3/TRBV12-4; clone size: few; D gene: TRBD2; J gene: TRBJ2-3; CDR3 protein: CASRAPAHLAGSTDTQYF; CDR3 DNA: TGTGCCAGCAGAGCCCCCGCCCACCTAGCGGGTAGCACAGATACGCAGTATTTT
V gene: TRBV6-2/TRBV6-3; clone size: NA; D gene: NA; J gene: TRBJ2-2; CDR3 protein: CASSYSLDSPNTGELFF; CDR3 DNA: TGTGCCAGCAGTTACTCGCTCGACAGTCCAAACACCGGGGAGCTGTTTTTT
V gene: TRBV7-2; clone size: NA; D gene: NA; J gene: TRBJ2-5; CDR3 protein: CASSLGGNSQETQYF; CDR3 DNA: TGTGCCAGCAGCTTAGGAGGGAACAGCCAAGAGACCCAGTACTTC
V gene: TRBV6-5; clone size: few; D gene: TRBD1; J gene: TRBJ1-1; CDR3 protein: CASSYAGQGATEAFF; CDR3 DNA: TGTGCCAGCAGTTACGCCGGACAGGGGGCGACTGAAGCTTTCTTT